This T cell receptor (beta chain) was sequenced for a study of glioma-infiltrating T cells. General study findings and limits: Only very few CDR3 sequences appeared in both tissue and blood. Gliomas, especially low-grade, showed above-expected tissue-blood divergence; non-neoplastic patients showed below.

TCR alpha and beta CDR3 regions were amplified from RNA using iRepertoire nested multiplex PCR. Tissue mRNA or PBMC total RNA, roughly 85-450 ng, went into one-step reverse transcription and amplification. TCRdb ran MiXCR on the multiplex PCR reads and lists one entry per CDR3 protein. The data show around 43,000 distinct CDR3 sequences, about a fifth seen once. Concerning this clonotype itself: Its target is unknown. This may stem from a read error, because a much larger clone lies one nucleotide away.

This CDR3 is built from 13 residues. Looked up from germline, CDR1 is LNHDA and CDR2 is SQIVND (reference sequence). Material: glioma tissue, nonneoplastic brain tissue, or PBMCs (not recorded which). The chain links TRBV19 to TRBJ2-1; D not resolved. This sequence originates from a human donor with low-grade glioma or glioblastoma, undergoing nonglioma brain surgery, or in good health (not recorded which). The CDR3 DNA is TGTGCCAGTAGTATCGGAACCTACAATCAGCAGTTCTTC. Its protein is CASSIGTYNQQFF.